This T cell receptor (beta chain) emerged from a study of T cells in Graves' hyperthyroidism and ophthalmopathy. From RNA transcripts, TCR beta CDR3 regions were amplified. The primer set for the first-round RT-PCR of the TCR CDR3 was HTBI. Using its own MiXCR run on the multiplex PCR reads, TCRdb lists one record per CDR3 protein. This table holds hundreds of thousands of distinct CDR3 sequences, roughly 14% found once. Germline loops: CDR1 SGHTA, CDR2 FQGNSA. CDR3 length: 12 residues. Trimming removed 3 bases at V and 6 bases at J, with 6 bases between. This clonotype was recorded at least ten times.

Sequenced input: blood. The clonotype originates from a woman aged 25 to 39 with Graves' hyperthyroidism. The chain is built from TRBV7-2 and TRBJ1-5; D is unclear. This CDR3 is CASSFLGQPQHF. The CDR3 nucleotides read TGTGCCAGCAGCTTTCTTGGTCAGCCCCAGCATTTT.